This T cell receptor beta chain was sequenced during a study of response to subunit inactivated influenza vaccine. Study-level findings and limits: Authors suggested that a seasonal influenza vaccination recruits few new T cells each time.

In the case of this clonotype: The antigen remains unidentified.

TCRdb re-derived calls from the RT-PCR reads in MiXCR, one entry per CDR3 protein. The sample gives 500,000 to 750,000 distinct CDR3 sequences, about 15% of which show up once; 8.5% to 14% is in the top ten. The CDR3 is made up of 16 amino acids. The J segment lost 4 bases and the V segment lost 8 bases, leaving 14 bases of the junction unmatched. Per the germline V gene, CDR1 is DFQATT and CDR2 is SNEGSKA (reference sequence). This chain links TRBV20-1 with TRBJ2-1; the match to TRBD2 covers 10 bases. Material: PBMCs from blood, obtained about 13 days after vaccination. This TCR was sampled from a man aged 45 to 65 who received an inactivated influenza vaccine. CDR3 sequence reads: CSTYGLAGDPYNEQFF. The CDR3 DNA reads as TGCAGTACTTACGGGCTAGCGGGAGACCCGTACAATGAGCAGTTCTTC.